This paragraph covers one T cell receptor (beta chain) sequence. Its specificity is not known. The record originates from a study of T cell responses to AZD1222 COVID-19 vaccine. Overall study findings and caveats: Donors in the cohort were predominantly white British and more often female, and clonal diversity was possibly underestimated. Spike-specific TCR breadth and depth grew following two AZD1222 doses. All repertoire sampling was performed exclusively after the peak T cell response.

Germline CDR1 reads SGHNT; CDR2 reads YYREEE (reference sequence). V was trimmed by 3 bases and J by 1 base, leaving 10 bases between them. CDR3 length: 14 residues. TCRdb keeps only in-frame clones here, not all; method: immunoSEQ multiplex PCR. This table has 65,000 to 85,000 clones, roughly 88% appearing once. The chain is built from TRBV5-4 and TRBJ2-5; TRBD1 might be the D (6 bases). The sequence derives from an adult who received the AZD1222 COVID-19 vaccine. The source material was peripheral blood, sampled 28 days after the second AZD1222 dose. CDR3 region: CASSSTGPQETQYF. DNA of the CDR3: TGTGCCAGCAGCTCCACAGGGCCCCAAGAGACCCAGTACTTC. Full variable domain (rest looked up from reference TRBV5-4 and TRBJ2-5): ETGVTQSPTHLIKTRGQQVTLRCSSQSGHNTVSWYQQALGQGPQFIFQYYREEENGRGNFPPRFSGLQFPNYSSELNVNALELDDSALYLCASSSTGPQETQYFGPGTRLLVL.